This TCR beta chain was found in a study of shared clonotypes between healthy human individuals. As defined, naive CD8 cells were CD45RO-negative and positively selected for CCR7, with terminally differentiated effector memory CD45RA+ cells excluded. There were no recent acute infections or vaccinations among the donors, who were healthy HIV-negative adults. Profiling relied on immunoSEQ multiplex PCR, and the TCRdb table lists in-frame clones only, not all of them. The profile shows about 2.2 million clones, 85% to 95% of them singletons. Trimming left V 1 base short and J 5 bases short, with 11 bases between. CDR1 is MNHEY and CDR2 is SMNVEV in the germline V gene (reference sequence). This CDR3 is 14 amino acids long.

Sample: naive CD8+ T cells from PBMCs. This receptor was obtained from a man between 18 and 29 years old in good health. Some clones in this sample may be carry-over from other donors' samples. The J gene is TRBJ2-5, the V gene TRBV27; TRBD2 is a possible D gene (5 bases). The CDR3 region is CASSLYPGLETQYF. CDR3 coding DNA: TGTGCCAGCAGTTTATATCCAGGACTGGAGACCCAGTACTTC.